These 20 T cell receptor beta chains were all obtained from the same sample, sequenced in a study of blood T cell repertoires in COVID-19. Repertoires were generated with immunoSEQ multiplex PCR, while TCRdb's copy carries only in-frame clones and drops some. The profile shows some 360,000 clones, roughly 90% of them singletons. Sequenced: PBMCs or T cells enriched from blood (not recorded which). These receptors originate from a woman in her thirties who had been exposed to COVID-19.

This clone was counted once. In the same sample, other DNA sequences code for this CDR3. This chain connects TRBV5-4 to TRBJ2-3; 8 nucleotides line up with TRBD2. V lost 3 bases and J lost 0; bases outside the gene matches: 6. Per germline, CDR1 SGHNT and CDR2 YYREEE (reference sequence). The CDR3 consists of 16 residues. The CDR3 DNA reads TGTGCCAGCAGCTCCGGGACTAGTCTTAGCACAGATACGCAGTATTTT. Protein sequence: CASSSGTSLSTDTQYF.

The J gene is TRBJ2-7, the V gene TRBV28; D is undetermined. Germline CDR1 MDHEN, CDR2 SYDVKM. Trimming took 3 bases from V and 3 from J, leaving 15 bases between them. This CDR3 region has 15 residues. This chain's CDR3 is CASSLGPGRFYEQYF. In DNA, the CDR3 is TGTGCCAGCAGTTTGGGTCCAGGCAGGTTCTACGAGCAGTACTTC.

This clone was picked up a small number of times. The chain joins TRBV18 to TRBJ2-7; 9 nucleotides align to TRBD2. The CDR3 runs to 15 residues. Germline V CDR1 and CDR2: KGHSH, LQKENI. Trimming removed 3 bases from V and 4 bases from J; junction bases left unmatched: 7. The CDR3 DNA reads as TGTGCCAGCTCACCTTCTGCGGGAGGGCCTTACGAGCAGTACTTC. This sequence encodes CASSPSAGGPYEQYF.

The J gene is TRBJ1-5, the V gene TRBV25-1, with a tentative D call TRBD1 (6 bases). V lost 6 bases, J lost 6 bases, and 15 bases lay in between. CDR3 length: 14 residues. Germline lookup yields CDR1 MGHDK and CDR2 SYGVNS. CDR3 sequence (DNA): TGTGCCAGCAGCCCTGAGGGGGACGCTCAGCCCCAGCATTTT. Its protein is CASSPEGDAQPQHF.

The chain links TRBV10-3 to TRBJ2-7; TRBD1 is a possible D gene (5 bases). The CDR3 runs 14 residues. V lost 5 bases and J lost 2, with 13 bases in between. Germline V gene lookup returns CDR1 ENHRY and CDR2 SYGVKD. CDR3 sequence (DNA): TGTGCCATCAGTATAGACAGTCCCACCTACGAGCAGTACTTC. Its translation is CAISIDSPTYEQYF.

The rearrangement uses TRBV7-3 and TRBJ2-2; TRBD2 might be the D (5 bases). CDR1 and CDR2 from the germline V gene are SGHTA and FQGTGA. The CDR3 spans 14 residues. The V end lost 4 bases, the J end lost 2 bases, and 8 bases lay between the germline ends. The CDR3 sequence: CASSSDYNTGELFF. CDR3 in DNA: TGTGCCAGCAGCTCCGACTATAACACCGGGGAGCTGTTTTTT. The whole variable domain, filled in from reference TRBV7-3 and TRBJ2-2, reads GAGVSQTPSNKVTEKGKYVELRCDPISGHTALYWYRQSLGQGPEFLIYFQGTGAADDSGLPNDRFFAVRPEGSVSTLKIQRTERGDSAVYLCASSSDYNTGELFFGEGSRLTVL.

The genes are TRBV28 and TRBJ1-4; TRBD1 matches 7 bases. V shed 11 bases, J shed 3 bases, and the junction held 6 bases outside the gene matches. Germline CDR1 and CDR2: MDHEN and SYDVKM. This CDR3 spans 13 amino acids. The CDR3 reads CASQGGANEKLFF. CDR3 sequence (DNA): TGTGCCTCCCAGGGGGGTGCTAATGAAAAACTGTTTTTT.

The chain is built from TRBV28 and TRBJ1-1, with D uncertain. The V end lost 8 bases, the J end lost 5 bases, and 9 bases lay between the germline ends. CDR1 MDHEN and CDR2 SYDVKM come from the germline V gene. The CDR3 has 11 amino acids. The CDR3 nucleotides are TGTGCCAGCTACGGTTGGACTGAAGCTTTCTTT. It encodes CASYGWTEAFF.

The chain uses TRBV5-8 and TRBJ2-2; a weak D match, TRBD1 (6 bases). Trimming took 4 bases from V and 5 from J, leaving 21 bases between them. Looked up from germline, CDR1 is SGHTS and CDR2 is YDEGEE. The CDR3 is 17 residues long. In DNA, the CDR3 is TGTGCCAGCAGCCCCGGACGGAACAGGGCGTGGACCGGGGAGCTGTTTTTT. Translation gives CASSPGRNRAWTGELFF.

The rearrangement joins TRBV7-2 to TRBJ2-7; D remains unclear. The germline V gene encodes CDR1 SGHTA and CDR2 FQGNSA. The CDR3 totals 12 residues. Trimming shortened V by 1 base and J by 2 bases, and 3 bases separated the two germline ends. The CDR3 here is CASSLGAYEQYF. CDR3 DNA: TGTGCCAGCAGCTTAGGAGCCTACGAGCAGTACTTC.

For the CDR3, the DNA is TGTGCCACCAGTGACACCTACGAGCAGTACTTC. This gives the protein CATSDTYEQYF. V usage is TRBV24-1 and J usage is TRBJ2-7; D not certain. V shed 4 bases and J shed 2 bases, with 2 bases lying between them. Per germline, CDR1 KGHDR and CDR2 SFDVKD. The CDR3 loop spans 11 amino acids.

V gene TRBV18 combines with J gene TRBJ1-2, with 11 bases that match TRBD1. Losses at the gene ends were 1 base for V and 3 bases for J; bases not matched to a gene: 4. The length of the CDR3 is 16 residues. Germline V CDR1 and CDR2: KGHSH, LQKENI. CDR3 region: CASSPLQGQGDYGYTF. In nucleotides, the CDR3 is TGTGCCAGCTCACCACTTCAGGGACAGGGGGACTATGGCTACACCTTC.

Details on this clone: The same CDR3 can be traced to other DNA sequences in this sample. The genes are TRBV18 and TRBJ2-5; weak D call: TRBD1 (6 bases). Germline CDR1 is KGHSH and CDR2 is LQKENI. V dropped 3 bases and J dropped 3 bases, with 8 bases sitting between them. The CDR3 has 13 amino acids. The CDR3 protein is CASSPNREETQYF. Written as DNA, the CDR3 is TGTGCCAGCTCACCGAACAGGGAAGAGACCCAGTACTTC.

A few counts support this clone. The chain has TRBV28 and TRBJ1-5; D not resolved. Trimming cost V 7 bases and J 4 bases, with 20 bases left between them. From germline, CDR1 is MDHEN and CDR2 SYDVKM. CDR3 size: 16 residues. The CDR3 DNA follows: TGTGCCAGCACCACTCGGGTGGGAGCGGGGAATCAGCCCCAGCATTTT. This translates into CASTTRVGAGNQPQHF.

The V and J genes are TRBV5-6 and TRBJ2-7; a weak D match, TRBD1 (6 bases). The CDR3 spans 16 residues. Germline V CDR1 and CDR2: SGHDT, YYEEEE. The V end lost 0 bases, the J end lost 7 bases, and 20 bases lay between the germline ends. The chain's CDR3 is CASSLAAGATPREQYF. The DNA of the CDR3 is TGTGCCAGCAGCTTGGCCGCAGGGGCCACCCCAAGGGAGCAGTACTTC.

This clone was recorded only once. The chain carries TRBV28 and TRBJ1-1; 7 nucleotides agree with TRBD1. J lost 6 bases, V lost 5 bases, and 9 bases had no gene match. The CDR3 covers 14 residues. Germline V gives CDR1 MDHEN, CDR2 SYDVKM. CDR3 sequence reads: CASSRQGDFPEAFF. In DNA, the CDR3 is TGTGCCAGCAGTAGACAGGGAGATTTTCCTGAAGCTTTCTTT.

The gene calls are TRBV2 and TRBJ1-5, with 8 bases fitting TRBD1. This CDR3 comprises 14 residues. V trimming: 3 bases; J trimming: 4 bases; junction bases outside the gene matches: 2. Germline values: CDR1 SNHLY, CDR2 FYNNEI. CDR3 sequence: CASSEDRVNQPQHF. The CDR3 bases are TGTGCCAGCAGTGAGGACAGGGTTAATCAGCCCCAGCATTTT.

V and J are TRBV7-9 and TRBJ2-3, with D perhaps TRBD1 (6 bases). CDR1 is SEHNR, CDR2 FQNEAQ, per germline (reference sequence). This CDR3 region has 14 residues. Trimming stripped 1 base from V and 4 bases from J, with 9 bases between. CDR3 loop: CASSLVQGSDTQYF. In DNA, the CDR3 is TGTGCCAGCAGCTTAGTTCAGGGGTCAGATACGCAGTATTTT.

The V gene is TRBV6-5, the J gene TRBJ1-1; TRBD1 aligns across 9 bases. J lost 1 base, V lost 2 bases, and 2 bases had no gene match. The CDR3 has 15 amino acids. The germline V gene encodes CDR1 MNHEY and CDR2 SVGAGI. Here the CDR3 reads CASSYTGQGNTEAFF. CDR3 DNA sequence: TGTGCCAGCAGTTACACGGGACAGGGGAACACTGAAGCTTTCTTT.

This clone was detected once. This sequence joins TRBV5-6 and TRBJ1-2; D perhaps matches TRBD1 (5 bases). This CDR3 spans 13 amino acids. Germline V gene sequence: CDR1 SGHDT, CDR2 YYEEEE. The V gene lost 5 bases and the J gene lost 2 bases, with 10 bases spanning the gap. CDR3 nucleotides: TGTGCCAGCAGTCACGACAGAAACTATGGCTACACCTTC. Translation gives CASSHDRNYGYTF.